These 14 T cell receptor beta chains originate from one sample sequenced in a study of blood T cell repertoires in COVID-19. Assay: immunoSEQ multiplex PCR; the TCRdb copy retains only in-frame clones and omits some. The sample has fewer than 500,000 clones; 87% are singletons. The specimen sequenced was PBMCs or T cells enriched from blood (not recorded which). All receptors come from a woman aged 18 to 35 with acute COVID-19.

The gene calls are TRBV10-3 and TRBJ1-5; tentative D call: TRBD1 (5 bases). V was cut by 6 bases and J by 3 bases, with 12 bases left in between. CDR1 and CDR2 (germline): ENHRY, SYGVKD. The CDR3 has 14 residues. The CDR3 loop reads CAISQGRDNQPQHF. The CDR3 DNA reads TGTGCCATCAGCCAGGGTAGGGACAATCAGCCCCAGCATTTT.

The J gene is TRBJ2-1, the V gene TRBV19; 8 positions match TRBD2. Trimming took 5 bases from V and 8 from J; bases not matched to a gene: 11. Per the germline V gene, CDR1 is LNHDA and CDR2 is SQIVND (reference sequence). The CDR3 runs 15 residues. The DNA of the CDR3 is TGTGCCAGTAGTTCACTGGCGGGGGGCCGAGATGAGCAGTTCTTC. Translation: CASSSLAGGRDEQFF.

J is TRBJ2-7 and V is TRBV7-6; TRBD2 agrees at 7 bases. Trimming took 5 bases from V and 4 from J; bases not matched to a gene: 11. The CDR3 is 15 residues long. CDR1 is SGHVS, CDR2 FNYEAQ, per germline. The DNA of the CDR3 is TGTGCCAGCAGCGCACGGGCGGGGGATTTTTACGAGCAGTACTTC. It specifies CASSARAGDFYEQYF.

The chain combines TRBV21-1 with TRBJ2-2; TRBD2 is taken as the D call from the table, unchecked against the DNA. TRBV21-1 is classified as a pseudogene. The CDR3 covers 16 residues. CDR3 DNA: TGTGCCAGCAGCAGTGAAGCGGGAGATGTGTGCGGGGAGCTGTTTTTT. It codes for CASSSEAGDVCGELFF.

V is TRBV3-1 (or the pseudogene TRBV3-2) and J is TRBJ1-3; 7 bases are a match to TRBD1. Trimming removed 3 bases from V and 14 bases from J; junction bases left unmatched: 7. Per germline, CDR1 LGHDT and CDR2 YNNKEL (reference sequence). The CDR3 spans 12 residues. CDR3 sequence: CASSQTWQGVYF. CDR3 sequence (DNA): TGTGCCAGCAGCCAGACGTGGCAGGGGGTATATTTT.

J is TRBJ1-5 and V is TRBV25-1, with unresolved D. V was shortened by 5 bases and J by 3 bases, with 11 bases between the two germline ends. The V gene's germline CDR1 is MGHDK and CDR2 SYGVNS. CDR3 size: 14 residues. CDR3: CASSLPGLNQPQHF. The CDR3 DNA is TGTGCCAGCAGTCTTCCAGGCCTCAATCAGCCCCAGCATTTT.

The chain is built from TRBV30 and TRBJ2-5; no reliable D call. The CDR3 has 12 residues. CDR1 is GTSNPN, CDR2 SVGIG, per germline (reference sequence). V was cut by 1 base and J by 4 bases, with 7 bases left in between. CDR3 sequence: CAWSGGGETQYF. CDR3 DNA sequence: TGTGCCTGGAGTGGAGGTGGAGAGACCCAGTACTTC.

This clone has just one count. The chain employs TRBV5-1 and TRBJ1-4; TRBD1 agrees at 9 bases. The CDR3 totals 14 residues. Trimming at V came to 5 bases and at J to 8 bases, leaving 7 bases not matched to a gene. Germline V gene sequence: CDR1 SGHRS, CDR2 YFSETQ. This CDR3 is CASSSRDREEKLFF. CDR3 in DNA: TGCGCCAGCAGTTCCCGGGACAGGGAAGAAAAACTGTTTTTT.

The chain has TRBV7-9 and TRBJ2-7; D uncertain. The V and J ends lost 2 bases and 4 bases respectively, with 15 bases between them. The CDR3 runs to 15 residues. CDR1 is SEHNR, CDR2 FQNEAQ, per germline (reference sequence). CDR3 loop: CASSLLNTASYEQYF. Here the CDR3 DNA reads TGTGCCAGCAGCTTACTTAACACAGCCTCATACGAGCAGTACTTC. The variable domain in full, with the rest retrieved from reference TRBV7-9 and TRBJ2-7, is DTGVSQNPRHKITKRGQNVTFRCDPISEHNRLYWYRQTLGQGPEFLTYFQNEAQLEKSRLLSDRFSAERPKGSFSTLEIQRTEQGDSAMYLCASSLLNTASYEQYFGPGTRLTVT.

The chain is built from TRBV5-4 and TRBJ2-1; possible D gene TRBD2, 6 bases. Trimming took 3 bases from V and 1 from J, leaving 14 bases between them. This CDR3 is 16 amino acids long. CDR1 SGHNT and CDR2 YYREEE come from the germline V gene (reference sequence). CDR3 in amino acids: CASSSAGGSSYNEQFF. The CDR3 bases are TGTGCCAGCAGCTCGGCCGGGGGTAGTTCCTACAATGAGCAGTTCTTC. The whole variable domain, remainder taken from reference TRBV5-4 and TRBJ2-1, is ETGVTQSPTHLIKTRGQQVTLRCSSQSGHNTVSWYQQALGQGPQFIFQYYREEENGRGNFPPRFSGLQFPNYSSELNVNALELDDSALYLCASSSAGGSSYNEQFFGPGTRLTVL.

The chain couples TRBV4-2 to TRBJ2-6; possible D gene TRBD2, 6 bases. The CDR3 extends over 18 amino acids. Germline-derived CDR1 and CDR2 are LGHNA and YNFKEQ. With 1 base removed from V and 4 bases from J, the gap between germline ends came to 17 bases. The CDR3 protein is CASSQGGAERSGANVLTF. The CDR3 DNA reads TGTGCCAGCAGCCAAGGCGGGGCCGAGCGGTCCGGGGCCAACGTCCTGACTTTC.

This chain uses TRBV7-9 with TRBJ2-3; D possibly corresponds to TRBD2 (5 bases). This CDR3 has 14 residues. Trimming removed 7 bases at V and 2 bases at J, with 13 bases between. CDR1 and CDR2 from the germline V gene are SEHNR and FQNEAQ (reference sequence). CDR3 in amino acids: CASTPLASTDTQYF. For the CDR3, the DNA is TGTGCCAGCACCCCTCTAGCATCCACAGATACGCAGTATTTT.

The CDR3 DNA is TGTGCCAGCAGTGAAGGCCAGGGGCTACTAGGGGAGCTGTTTTTT. Translating it yields CASSEGQGLLGELFF. The genes are TRBV2 and TRBJ2-2; D perhaps matches TRBD1 (6 bases). This CDR3 contains 15 residues. Germline lookup yields CDR1 SNHLY and CDR2 FYNNEI. V was shortened by 1 base and J by 8 bases, with 14 bases between the two germline ends.

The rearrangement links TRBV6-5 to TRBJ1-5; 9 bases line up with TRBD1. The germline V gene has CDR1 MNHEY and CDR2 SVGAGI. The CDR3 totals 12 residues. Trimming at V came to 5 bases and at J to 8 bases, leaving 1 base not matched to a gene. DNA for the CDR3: TGTGCCAGCAGTACAGGGGGCGAGCCCCAGCATTTT. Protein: CASSTGGEPQHF.